This record looks at one TCR beta chain sequence and its context. The antigen remains unidentified. This sample was taken from a study of T cell responses to AZD1222 COVID-19 vaccine. The length of the CDR3 is 17 residues. From germline, CDR1 is MRHNA and CDR2 SNTAGT. V shed 3 bases, J shed 4 bases, and the junction held 11 bases outside the gene matches. Study-wide points: Two AZD1222 administrations were followed by greater Spike-specific TCR breadth and depth.

Profiled with immunoSEQ multiplex PCR; TCRdb holds only in-frame clones, not every one. The repertoire holds about 120,000 clones, with around 89% as singletons. The sequence was collected from an adult who received the AZD1222 COVID-19 vaccine. Material: peripheral blood, obtained 28 days after the second AZD1222 dose. The chain couples TRBV6-4 to TRBJ2-7, with 11 bases fitting TRBD2. The CDR3 loop is CASSEVSLAGGGYEQYF. The CDR3 region has the DNA TGTGCCAGCAGTGAGGTTAGTCTAGCGGGGGGTGGGTACGAGCAGTACTTC.